Shown below are 27 T cell receptor beta chains from a single sample sequenced in a study of shared clonotypes between healthy human individuals. Sequencing was performed with immunoSEQ multiplex PCR; in TCRdb, only in-frame clones are kept and a portion is missing. The table includes roughly 2,300,000 clones, 85% to 95% detected once. The sample was naive CD4+ T cells from PBMCs. The sample's subset: CD45RA+ positively selected. The receptors here all came from a man younger than 30 in good health. Some clones in this sample may be carry-over from other donors' samples.

V gene TRBV18 combines with J gene TRBJ2-7; D might be TRBD2 (7 bases). This CDR3 is built from 15 residues. V lost 2 bases and J 3 bases, leaving 14 bases between the germline ends. Germline lookup yields CDR1 KGHSH and CDR2 LQKENI. The CDR3: CASSPGGGGNYEQYF. For the CDR3, the DNA is TGTGCCAGCTCACCAGGCGGGGGCGGCAACTACGAGCAGTACTTC.

In its sample, this clone was seen a few times. The V call is TRBV25-1, the J call TRBJ1-2; D not certain. CDR1 is MGHDK, CDR2 SYGVNS, per germline. V shed 7 bases and J shed 4 bases, with 10 bases lying between them. CDR3 length equals 12 residues. The CDR3 sequence is CASKAESYGYTF. The DNA of the CDR3 is TGTGCCAGCAAAGCAGAGAGCTATGGCTACACCTTC.

The gene calls are TRBV7-2 and TRBJ1-2; D is perhaps TRBD1 (6 bases). The CDR3 spans 16 residues. Germline V lookup: CDR1 SGHTA, CDR2 FQGNSA. The V gene lost 3 bases and the J gene lost 1 base, with 15 bases spanning the gap. The CDR3 reads CASSFQTGQSNYGYTF. As DNA, the CDR3 is TGTGCCAGCAGCTTCCAGACCGGACAGAGTAACTATGGCTACACCTTC.

This sequence joins TRBV14 and TRBJ1-1; D is unclear. V shed 2 bases and J shed 1 base, with 11 bases lying between them. CDR3 size: 15 residues. Germline V lookup: CDR1 SGHDN, CDR2 FVKESK. Here the CDR3 reads CASSQRPEGNTEAFF. CDR3 bases: TGTGCCAGCAGCCAACGGCCGGAGGGGAACACTGAAGCTTTCTTT.

Comment on this clone: The sample contains more than one DNA sequence encoding this CDR3. This rearrangement joins TRBV5-1 to TRBJ2-3; 9 positions agree with TRBD1. CDR3 length: 15 amino acids. Looked up from germline, CDR1 is SGHRS and CDR2 is YFSETQ. J lost 1 base, V lost 4 bases, and 4 bases had no gene match. For the CDR3, the DNA is TGCGCCAGCAGCGGCCGGACAGGGGGCACAGATACGCAGTATTTT. Protein product: CASSGRTGGTDTQYF.

Of note for this clone: Other nucleotide sequences in the sample specify the same CDR3. The chain combines TRBV28 with TRBJ2-5, with D maybe TRBD1 (5 bases). The germline V gene has CDR1 MDHEN and CDR2 SYDVKM. The CDR3 length is 13 residues. V lost 5 bases and J 1 base, leaving 8 bases between the germline ends. CDR3 sequence: CASSQTVQETQYF. The CDR3 nucleotides are TGTGCCAGCAGTCAGACAGTCCAAGAGACCCAGTACTTC.

The chain has TRBV5-4 and TRBJ1-5; D uncertain. The CDR3 length is 14 residues. V gave up 5 bases and J gave up 8 bases, with 17 bases separating them. CDR1 is SGHNT and CDR2 is YYREEE in the germline V gene (reference sequence). CDR3 DNA: TGTGCCAGCAGTTGTCGACGGGGTTCTAAGCCCCAGCATTTT. As protein: CASSCRRGSKPQHF.

The chain joins TRBV6-6 to TRBJ1-5; D is ambiguous. The length of the CDR3 is 13 residues. The germline V gene encodes CDR1 MNHNY and CDR2 SVGAGI (reference sequence). V was trimmed by 0 bases and J by 8 bases, leaving 8 bases between them. The CDR3 is CASSYSPPEPQHF. In DNA form, the CDR3 reads TGTGCCAGCAGTTACTCCCCGCCTGAGCCCCAGCATTTT.

V is TRBV28 and J is TRBJ1-5; the D gene is possibly TRBD1 (5 bases). V gave up 6 bases and J gave up 4 bases, with 19 bases separating them. The CDR3 runs to 16 residues. Looked up from germline, CDR1 is MDHEN and CDR2 is SYDVKM. CDR3 sequence: CASSPPTGLLNQPQHF. Here the CDR3 DNA reads TGTGCCAGCAGCCCCCCCACGGGACTGCTTAATCAGCCCCAGCATTTT. Variable domain in full (rest from reference TRBV28 and TRBJ1-5): DVKVTQSSRYLVKRTGEKVFLECVQDMDHENMFWYRQDPGLGLRLIYFSYDVKMKEKGDIPEGYSVSREKKERFSLILESASTNQTSMYLCASSPPTGLLNQPQHFGDGTRLSIL.

The J gene is TRBJ1-1, the V gene TRBV18; TRBD1 aligns across 10 bases. This CDR3 has 18 amino acids. The germline gives CDR1 KGHSH, CDR2 LQKENI. V trimming: 6 bases; J trimming: 4 bases; junction bases outside the gene matches: 17. The CDR3 DNA is TGTGCCAGCTCCGGGGGGGGACAGGGGACACCTCTGGGCACTGAAGCTTTCTTT. Its translation is CASSGGGQGTPLGTEAFF.

This clone was seen ten or more times. The sample has other DNA sequences that encode this CDR3 too. The chain uses TRBV18 and TRBJ1-1; D is uncertain. Germline lookup yields CDR1 KGHSH and CDR2 LQKENI. Trimming cost V 1 base and J 1 base, with 4 bases left between them. The CDR3 has 13 residues. The DNA of the CDR3 is TGTGCCAGCTCACCACAGGGGAACACTGAAGCTTTCTTT. Translated, it gives CASSPQGNTEAFF.

The CDR3 DNA sequence: TGTGCCAGCAGTTACACGGTTGGCTACAATGAGCAGTTCTTC. This codes for CASSYTVGYNEQFF. This chain connects TRBV7-2 to TRBJ2-1, with no clear D. Germline lookup yields CDR1 SGHTA and CDR2 FQGNSA. The length of the CDR3 is 14 residues. The V end lost 6 bases, the J end lost 3 bases, and 12 bases lay between the germline ends.

To note about this clone: At the DNA level, this CDR3 is encoded by other sequences in the same sample as well. The chain carries TRBV5-1 and TRBJ1-5, with no clear D. Trimming shortened V by 1 base and J by 1 base, and 3 bases separated the two germline ends. Germline CDR1 SGHRS, CDR2 YFSETQ. The CDR3 totals 13 residues. CDR3 sequence (DNA): TGCGCCAGCAGCTTGTACAGCAATCAGCCCCAGCATTTT. Translation gives CASSLYSNQPQHF.

The chain couples TRBV28 to TRBJ2-1; 10 bases map to TRBD2. The CDR3 length is 15 residues. CDR1 is MDHEN, CDR2 SYDVKM, per germline. With 6 bases clipped from V and 8 bases from J, the junction kept 10 bases outside the gene matches. The CDR3 region has the DNA TGTGCCAGCAGCCCGTTAGCGGGAGGAAGGGATGAGCAGTTCTTC. Protein product: CASSPLAGGRDEQFF. The full variable domain, with the rest looked up from reference TRBV28 and TRBJ2-1, is DVKVTQSSRYLVKRTGEKVFLECVQDMDHENMFWYRQDPGLGLRLIYFSYDVKMKEKGDIPEGYSVSREKKERFSLILESASTNQTSMYLCASSPLAGGRDEQFFGPGTRLTVL.

This clone has only one observation. This chain uses TRBV13 with TRBJ2-3, with TRBD2 identical over 16 bases. Trimming at V came to 4 bases and at J to 6 bases, leaving 13 bases not matched to a gene. CDR1 is PRHDT, CDR2 FYEKMQ, per germline (reference sequence). The CDR3 runs to 19 residues. The CDR3 loop is CASSSTGLAGGPLLDTQYF. The DNA for the CDR3 is TGTGCCAGCAGCTCGACGGGACTAGCGGGAGGGCCTCTTCTTGATACGCAGTATTTT. Full variable domain (remainder filled in from reference TRBV13 and TRBJ2-3): AAGVIQSPRHLIKEKRETATLKCYPIPRHDTVYWYQQGPGQDPQFLISFYEKMQSDKGSIPDRFSAQQFSDYHSELNMSSLELGDSALYFCASSSTGLAGGPLLDTQYFGPGTRLTVL.

The gene calls are TRBV6-5 and TRBJ2-3; D may correspond to TRBD1 or TRBD2 (6 bases each). V lost 0 bases and J 2 bases, leaving 9 bases between the germline ends. CDR3 length: 15 amino acids. Germline lookup yields CDR1 MNHEY and CDR2 SVGAGI. This CDR3 is CASSYSRGATDTQYF. CDR3 DNA sequence: TGTGCCAGCAGTTACTCGAGGGGGGCCACAGATACGCAGTATTTT.

The chain is built from TRBV10-3 and TRBJ2-7; TRBD1 matches at 9 bases. Germline trimming cut 6 bases from V and 6 bases from J; bases unmatched to any gene: 9. Germline CDR1 reads ENHRY; CDR2 reads SYGVKD. The CDR3 runs to 14 residues. CDR3 nucleotide sequence: TGTGCCATCAGGACCCTACAGGGGGCGGGCGAGCAGTACTTC. Its translation: CAIRTLQGAGEQYF.

The rearrangement uses TRBV6-6 and TRBJ2-3; 13 bases line up with TRBD2. CDR1 and CDR2 from the germline V gene are MNHNY and SVGAGI (reference sequence). Losses at the gene ends were 8 bases for V and 1 base for J; bases not matched to a gene: 6. The CDR3 runs 16 residues. In DNA, the CDR3 is TGTGCCAGCCAGACTAGCGGGAGGATGGGCACAGATACGCAGTATTTT. This gives the protein CASQTSGRMGTDTQYF.

This chain uses TRBV11-1 with TRBJ2-7; D possibly uses TRBD1 or TRBD2 (5 bases each). The ends were cut back, 2 bases at V and 7 bases at J, with 24 bases in the middle. This CDR3 contains 17 residues. CDR1 is SGHAT and CDR2 is FQDESV in the germline V gene (reference sequence). The CDR3 reads CASSLLNRPQTWGEQYF. The CDR3 DNA reads TGTGCCAGCAGCTTATTGAATCGGCCTCAAACCTGGGGGGAGCAGTACTTC.

CDR3 amino acids: CASSIGTGVTYGYTF. In DNA form, the CDR3 reads TGCGCCAGCAGCATTGGGACAGGGGTAACCTATGGCTACACCTTC. This sequence joins TRBV5-1 and TRBJ1-2; the match to TRBD1 covers 10 bases. V was pared by 4 bases and J by 4 bases, with 7 bases of the junction left unmatched. Germline V gene sequence: CDR1 SGHRS, CDR2 YFSETQ. The length of the CDR3 is 15 residues.

V gene TRBV29-1 combines with J gene TRBJ1-1; the match to TRBD1 covers 7 bases. The CDR3 contains 12 residues. With V trimmed by 6 bases and J by 5 bases, 6 bases remained unmatched. The germline V gene has CDR1 SQVTM and CDR2 ANQGSEA. The DNA of the CDR3 is TGCAGCGTAGCCCGGGACAGTACTGAAGCTTTCTTT. This encodes CSVARDSTEAFF.

The V gene is TRBV28, the J gene TRBJ2-1; TRBD1 might be the D (5 bases). Deletions cut 4 bases from V and 7 bases from J, with 23 bases between. This CDR3 comprises 17 residues. The V gene's germline CDR1 is MDHEN and CDR2 SYDVKM. The CDR3 bases are TGTGCCAGCAGTTACCCCCCCTGGGGCCGAGTAAATAATGAGCAGTTCTTC. Translation gives CASSYPPWGRVNNEQFF. Full variable domain (missing parts from reference TRBV28 and TRBJ2-1): DVKVTQSSRYLVKRTGEKVFLECVQDMDHENMFWYRQDPGLGLRLIYFSYDVKMKEKGDIPEGYSVSREKKERFSLILESASTNQTSMYLCASSYPPWGRVNNEQFFGPGTRLTVL.

The chain uses TRBV5-1 and TRBJ2-1; 8 positions match TRBD2. The V and J ends lost 0 bases and 6 bases, in that order; junction bases with no gene match: 5. Germline assignment: CDR1 SGHRS and CDR2 YFSETQ. This CDR3 is built from 15 residues. The CDR3 DNA reads TGCGCCAGCAGCTTGGCTGGCGGGAGGTTCAATGAGCAGTTCTTC. It specifies CASSLAGGRFNEQFF.

This sequence joins TRBV4-2 and TRBJ2-5; a weak D match, TRBD1 (5 bases). The CDR3 extends over 14 amino acids. The ends were cut back, 0 bases at V and 5 bases at J, with 10 bases in the middle. CDR1 and CDR2 (germline): LGHNA, YNFKEQ. This chain's CDR3 is CASSQDRQMETQYF. The CDR3 DNA reads as TGTGCCAGCAGCCAAGATAGACAGATGGAGACCCAGTACTTC.

The gene calls are TRBV11-2 and TRBJ2-7; tentatively, D is TRBD2 (5 bases). This CDR3 region has 11 residues. V lost 2 bases to trimming and J lost 10 bases, with 9 bases between them. Germline V gene sequence: CDR1 SGHAT, CDR2 FQNNGV. CDR3 region: CASSLHGEQYF. The DNA of the CDR3 is TGTGCCAGCAGCTTACACGGGGAACAGTACTTC.

This clone was observed once. The chain joins TRBV11-2 to TRBJ2-7; the D is unclear. Germline-derived CDR1 and CDR2 are SGHAT and FQNNGV. V was pared by 5 bases and J by 7 bases, with 12 bases between. The CDR3 loop spans 12 amino acids. In DNA form, the CDR3 reads TGTGCCAGCAGCCTTCATGTCTGGGAGCAGTACTTC. This sequence encodes CASSLHVWEQYF.

This clone has only one observation. The chain uses TRBV18 and TRBJ1-2, with TRBD1 matching 7 bases. Per the germline V gene, CDR1 is KGHSH and CDR2 is LQKENI. V gave up 2 bases and J gave up 7 bases; unmatched junction bases: 10. The CDR3 is 15 amino acids. The CDR3 region is CASSPGLPTGAGYTF. CDR3 coding DNA: TGTGCCAGCTCACCAGGGCTGCCTACAGGGGCTGGCTACACCTTC.